The 18 T cell receptor beta chains below all came from one sample that was sequenced in a study of T cells expressing NK-cell markers. TCRdb reprocessed the 5' RACE reads; each CDR3 protein has one entry and no DNA is given. Its listing shows about 540,000 distinct CDR3 sequences. Material: blood T cells: a sorted CD56 or NKG2C T cell subset, CD4+ or CD8+ T cells, or bulk PBMC T cells (not recorded which). The origin of the receptors is a man younger than 30 in good health.

The CDR3 is CASSFIRGYTF. V usage is TRBV12-3 or TRBV12-4 and J usage is TRBJ1-2. The CDR3 is made up of 11 amino acids.

The chain couples TRBV14 to TRBJ2-3. CDR1 is SGHDN and CDR2 is FVKESK in the germline V gene. There are 14 residues in the CDR3. The CDR3 sequence: CASSQGILGDTQYF.

V gene TRBV5-1 combines with J gene TRBJ2-1; TCRdb's D call of TRBD1 is untestable without DNA. There are 16 residues in the CDR3. Looked up from germline, CDR1 is SGHRS and CDR2 is YFSETQ. CDR3 amino acids: CASSSAGRNNYNEQFF.

The chain recombines TRBV20-1 with TRBJ2-3; there is no DNA to check the TCRdb D call of TRBD2. The CDR3 length is 14 residues. Per the germline V gene, CDR1 is DFQATT and CDR2 is SNEGSKA (reference sequence). CDR3 amino acids: CSAASSGNTDTQYF.

V usage is TRBV9 and J usage is TRBJ2-6. This CDR3 has 13 residues. Germline V gene lookup returns CDR1 SGDLS and CDR2 YYNGEE. The CDR3 is CASYSTGANVLTF.

The chain uses TRBV5-1 and TRBJ2-3; the TCRdb D gene call, TRBD2, has no DNA to confirm it. This CDR3 contains 15 residues. Germline loops: CDR1 SGHRS, CDR2 YFSETQ. The CDR3 sequence: CASDSEGSVTDTQYF.

The V call is TRBV7-2, the J call TRBJ2-4. CDR1 is SGHTA, CDR2 FQGNSA, per germline. There are 13 residues in the CDR3. The CDR3 spells CASSLMASVIQYF.

This chain uses TRBV25-1 with TRBJ2-7; TCRdb calls TRBD1, which cannot be checked without DNA. In germline, CDR1 is MGHDK, CDR2 SYGVNS. The CDR3 runs 11 residues. The CDR3 reads CASSGGHLQYF.

Here the CDR3 reads CAWSPSGANVLTF. This chain connects TRBV30 to TRBJ2-6. CDR1 and CDR2 (germline): GTSNPN, SVGIG (reference sequence). The CDR3 sequence is 13 residues long.

The gene calls are TRBV29-1 and TRBJ2-5; TCRdb designates TRBD2, a call that cannot be tested without DNA. Germline values: CDR1 SQVTM, CDR2 ANQGSEA. There are 14 residues in the CDR3. Here the CDR3 reads CSVVLASKQETQYF.

The CDR3 loop is CASSLGTVSTDTQYF. The rearrangement links TRBV7-9 to TRBJ2-3; the D gene TCRdb calls, TRBD1, cannot be checked with no DNA. There are 15 residues in the CDR3. The germline CDR1 and CDR2 sequences are SEHNR and FQNEAQ (reference sequence).

The rearrangement links TRBV11-2 to TRBJ2-7. The CDR3 runs to 14 residues. Looked up from germline, CDR1 is SGHAT and CDR2 is FQNNGV. The CDR3 protein is CASSLNSVDREQYF.

The V gene is TRBV18, the J gene TRBJ2-5; TCRdb outputs TRBD1, but without DNA this stays unchecked. The V gene's germline CDR1 is KGHSH and CDR2 LQKENI. This CDR3 contains 13 residues. CDR3 residues: CASLIGGAETQYF.

V gene TRBV5-1 combines with J gene TRBJ2-2; TCRdb's D call, TRBD2, is unchecked because there is no DNA. This CDR3 spans 14 amino acids. The germline V gene has CDR1 SGHRS and CDR2 YFSETQ. The CDR3 spells CASRGAGPTGELFF.

The rearrangement uses TRBV6-1 and TRBJ2-1; the TCRdb call, TRBD1, lacks DNA for checking. Germline V gives CDR1 MNHNS, CDR2 SASEGT. The length of the CDR3 is 14 residues. CDR3 in amino acids: CASSELGQYNEQFF.

This chain connects TRBV12-3 or TRBV12-4 to TRBJ2-2; checking the TCRdb D call of TRBD2 is not possible without DNA. This CDR3 contains 14 residues. CDR3 protein: CASRPGLDAGELFF.

The chain recombines TRBV9 with TRBJ2-5; TCRdb's D gene call, TRBD2, goes unchecked for lack of DNA. The length of the CDR3 is 15 residues. Germline CDR1 SGDLS, CDR2 YYNGEE. The CDR3 sequence: CASSEPGTSRETQYF. Looking up the rest from reference TRBV9 and TRBJ2-5 gives the full variable domain: DSGVTQTPKHLITATGQRVTLRCSPRSGDLSVYWYQQSLDQGLQFLIQYYNGEERAKGNILERFSAQQFPDLHSELNLSSLELGDSALYFCASSEPGTSRETQYFGPGTRLLVL.

This chain joins TRBV6-1 and TRBJ2-3; the D call from TCRdb, TRBD1, cannot be confirmed without DNA. Germline CDR1 MNHNS, CDR2 SASEGT. The CDR3 is made up of 14 amino acids. CDR3: CASRGAPVGDTQYF.